Sequencing of this T cell receptor (beta chain) was carried out in a study of T cell responses to AZD1222 COVID-19 vaccine. Study summary: Combined were second doses at about 4 or about 12 weeks.

Per the germline V gene, CDR1 is MNHEY and CDR2 is SMNVEV (reference sequence). V was clipped by 3 bases and J by 7 bases; unmatched bases: 11. The CDR3 sequence is 17 residues long. The table lists this clone with a count of one. Repertoires were generated with immunoSEQ multiplex PCR, while TCRdb's copy carries only in-frame clones and drops some. The data hold roughly 140,000 clones, with 75% to 90% observed a single time. Sequencing was performed on peripheral blood, taken on day 0 of AZD1222 vaccination. This receptor was obtained from an adult in good health. V usage is TRBV27 and J usage is TRBJ2-1; 11 bases are a match to TRBD2. This CDR3 reads CASSFRGLAEWDNEQFF. The DNA of the CDR3 is TGTGCCAGCAGTTTCCGGGGACTAGCGGAATGGGATAATGAGCAGTTCTTC.